The rows below give T cell receptor beta chains drawn from one sample of a study of blood T cell repertoires in COVID-19. TCRdb's table, derived via immunoSEQ multiplex PCR, lists solely in-frame clones and lacks some. The sample includes about 48,000 clones, about 92% seen only once; the top ten take under 35%. Sequencing was carried out using peripheral blood. All receptors derive from a woman aged 80 or over with acute or convalescent COVID-19. The CDR3 runs from the conserved cysteine through the conserved F or W. A D gene is named only where the DNA matches it firmly. Not every row has a clone size; where given, it reads once, few, many or a size class.

d_call | j_call | clone_size | v_call | cdr3_aa | cdr3_nt
- | TRBJ1-1 | - | TRBV2 | CASWAGLNEAFF | TGTGCCAGCTGGGCAGGACTGAATGAAGCTTTCTTT
- | TRBJ2-5 | - | TRBV14 | CASSQAGVTQYF | TGTGCCAGCAGCCAAGCGGGAGTGACCCAGTACTTC
TRBD2 | TRBJ2-2 | - | TRBV4-1 | CASSQAGGLAGITGELFF | TGCGCCAGCAGCCAAGCGGGGGGACTAGCGGGGATCACCGGGGAGCTGTTTTTT
TRBD2 | TRBJ2-5 | - | TRBV19 | CASSILSASGGASETQYF | TGTGCCAGTAGTATACTATCGGCTAGCGGGGGGGCCTCGGAGACCCAGTACTTC
TRBD2 | TRBJ2-1 | - | TRBV5-1 | CASSQGLAGEQFF | TGCGCCAGCAGCCAGGGACTAGCTGGCGAGCAGTTCTTC
TRBD1 | TRBJ2-2 | - | TRBV5-1 | CASSLSTGPGELFF | TGCGCCAGCAGCTTGTCGACAGGGCCCGGGGAGCTGTTTTTT
- | TRBJ2-3 | - | TRBV19 | CASSHLASTDTQYF | TGTGCCAGTAGCCACCTAGCTAGCACAGATACGCAGTATTTT
- | TRBJ1-1 | - | TRBV7-8 | CASSALGNTEAFF | TGTGCCAGCAGCGCTCTAGGGAACACTGAAGCTTTCTTT
- | TRBJ1-1 | - | TRBV9 | CASSYSGDTEAFF | TGTGCCAGCAGTTACTCGGGGGACACTGAAGCTTTCTTT
TRBD2 | TRBJ2-1 | - | TRBV5-1 | CASRTEPGLVYNEQFF | TGCGCCAGCAGGACCGAACCGGGACTAGTCTACAATGAGCAGTTCTTC
- | TRBJ1-3 | once | TRBV9 | CASSSQTISGNTIYF | TGTGCCAGCAGCTCACAGACTATCTCTGGAAACACCATATATTTT
- | TRBJ1-5 | - | TRBV2 | CASSELRTENQPQHF | TGTGCCAGCAGTGAACTTAGGACAGAAAATCAGCCCCAGCATTTT
- | TRBJ1-4 | - | TRBV7-8 | CATAVGVNEKLFF | TGTGCCACCGCAGTAGGGGTAAATGAAAAACTGTTTTTT
TRBD1 | TRBJ2-7 | - | TRBV6-5 | CASSSPGTGYEQYF | TGTGCCAGCAGTAGCCCCGGGACAGGTTACGAGCAGTACTTC
TRBD1 | TRBJ1-2 | - | TRBV3-1/TRBV3-2 | CASSPRQGNGYTF | TGTGCCAGCAGCCCCAGACAGGGTAATGGCTACACCTTC
TRBD1 | TRBJ1-5 | - | TRBV28 | CASSLRGQPYSNQPQHF | TGTGCCAGCAGTTTAAGGGGACAGCCTTATAGCAATCAGCCCCAGCATTTT
- | TRBJ2-2 | - | TRBV4-1 | CASSIRLGGDTGELFF | TGCGCCAGCAGCATCCGATTAGGCGGGGACACCGGGGAGCTGTTTTTT
TRBD1 | TRBJ2-7 | - | TRBV7-8 | CASSPRRDRGPAEQYF | TGTGCCAGCAGCCCCCGGAGGGACAGGGGGCCGGCCGAGCAGTACTTC
- | TRBJ1-5 | - | TRBV6-1 | CASSDPDSIYSNQPQHF | TGTGCCAGCAGTGACCCAGACAGCATATATAGCAATCAGCCCCAGCATTTT
- | TRBJ1-5 | - | TRBV27 | CASSPRKDGGSNQPQHF | TGTGCCAGCAGCCCCAGGAAGGACGGGGGGAGCAATCAGCCCCAGCATTTT
- | TRBJ2-4 | - | TRBV11-2 | CASSLMQSKNIQYF | TGTGCCAGCAGCTTAATGCAGTCCAAAAACATTCAGTACTTC
TRBD2 | TRBJ2-1 | - | TRBV9 | CASSVRAGGVPVEQFF | TGTGCCAGCAGCGTACGAGCGGGGGGGGTGCCTGTTGAGCAGTTCTTC
TRBD2 | TRBJ2-1 | few | TRBV15 | CATRTGLAGGHSYNEQFF | TGTGCCACCAGAACGGGACTAGCGGGGGGGCACTCCTACAATGAGCAGTTCTTC
TRBD2 | TRBJ2-5 | - | TRBV9 | CASSPRPGRGAPQETQYF | TGTGCCAGCAGCCCCCGGCCGGGGCGGGGGGCCCCCCAAGAGACCCAGTACTTC
- | TRBJ1-1 | - | TRBV28 | CASSSSGVEAFF | TGTGCCAGCAGTTCCTCGGGGGTAGAAGCTTTCTTT
TRBD1 | TRBJ2-5 | - | TRBV3-1/TRBV3-2 | CASSLDRGGFQYF | TGTGCCAGCAGCCTCGACAGGGGGGGGTTTCAGTACTTC
TRBD2 | TRBJ2-5 | - | TRBV10-3 | CAIMGGQETQYF | TGTGCCATCATGGGGGGGCAAGAGACCCAGTACTTC
- | TRBJ1-6 | - | TRBV7-5 | CARSLGSLPTSSSYNSPLHF | TGTGCCAGAAGCTTAGGGTCGCTGCCGACTAGTAGCTCCTATAATTCACCCCTCCACTTT
TRBD1 | TRBJ1-5 | - | TRBV30 | CAWSPDRAQPQHF | TGTGCCTGGAGTCCGGACAGGGCCCAGCCCCAGCATTTT
- | TRBJ1-2 | - | TRBV29-1 | CSVDEGGGDGYTF | TGCAGCGTTGATGAGGGAGGGGGTGATGGCTACACCTTC
- | TRBJ2-6 | - | TRBV6-1 | CASSESMGASFGANVLTF | TGTGCCAGCAGTGAATCGATGGGGGCTAGCTTTGGGGCCAACGTCCTGACTTTC
- | TRBJ2-7 | - | TRBV2 | CASREAVPDLEQYF | TGTGCCAGCAGGGAGGCGGTGCCGGATCTCGAGCAGTACTTC
- | TRBJ2-1 | once | TRBV6-5 | CASNQVQGNEQFF | TGTGCCAGCAATCAGGTACAGGGCAATGAGCAGTTCTTC
- | TRBJ1-2 | - | TRBV13 | CASSLTFPGGYTF | TGTGCCAGCAGCTTAACGTTCCCGGGTGGCTACACCTTC
- | TRBJ2-2 | - | TRBV7-9 | CASSYGTSNTGELFF | TGTGCCAGCAGCTACGGGACTTCGAACACCGGGGAGCTGTTTTTT
TRBD1 | TRBJ2-2 | - | TRBV7-9 | CASSLDRGLGTGELFF | TGTGCCAGCAGCCTCGACAGGGGACTCGGCACCGGGGAGCTGTTTTTT
TRBD1 | TRBJ2-7 | - | TRBV30 | CAFLDRKNEQYF | TGTGCCTTCTTGGACAGGAAAAACGAGCAGTACTTC
- | TRBJ2-5 | once | TRBV20-1 | CSAWGQTQYF | TGCAGTGCCTGGGGGCAGACCCAGTACTTC
TRBD2 | TRBJ2-3 | - | TRBV7-7 | CASSSSPSGRPDTQYF | TGTGCCAGCAGCTCTAGCCCTAGCGGAAGACCAGATACGCAGTATTTT
- | TRBJ2-3 | - | TRBV9 | CASSVDVDSTDTQYF | TGTGCCAGCAGCGTAGACGTAGATAGCACAGATACGCAGTATTTT
TRBD1 | TRBJ1-2 | once | TRBV28 | CASSEKTGQGWSGYTF | TGTGCCAGCAGCGAAAAAACGGGACAGGGGTGGAGTGGCTACACCTTC
TRBD2 | TRBJ2-1 | - | TRBV7-2 | CASSLVSSLGGGAGEQFF | TGTGCCAGCAGCTTAGTTTCCTCGTTGGGCGGGGGGGCTGGTGAGCAGTTCTTC
TRBD2 | TRBJ2-1 | - | TRBV11-2 | CASSSTTSGGAGEQFF | TGTGCCAGCAGCTCAACAACTAGCGGGGGGGCCGGTGAGCAGTTCTTC
TRBD1 | TRBJ2-5 | - | TRBV11-3 | CASSSGQGRETQYF | TGTGCCAGCAGCTCGGGACAGGGGCGAGAGACCCAGTACTTC
TRBD1 | TRBJ2-5 | - | TRBV18 | CASSPDRGQETQYF | TGTGCCAGCTCACCCGACAGGGGTCAAGAGACCCAGTACTTC
- | TRBJ2-7 | - | TRBV12-3/TRBV12-4 | CASSFLGGEQYF | TGTGCCAGCAGTTTTTTAGGGGGCGAGCAGTACTTC
- | TRBJ1-6 | - | TRBV28 | CASSFRGLSSYNSPLHF | TGTGCCAGCAGTTTCAGGGGCCTTAGCTCCTATAATTCACCCCTCCACTTT
TRBD1 | TRBJ2-3 | - | TRBV2 | CASSRQGPDTQYF | TGTGCCAGCAGTCGACAGGGGCCAGATACGCAGTATTTT